This is a list of T cell receptor beta chains from one sample in a study of blood T cell repertoires in COVID-19. Profiling relied on immunoSEQ multiplex PCR, and the TCRdb table lists in-frame clones only, not all of them. The repertoire holds 330,000 or so clones, with about 90% as singletons. Material: PBMCs or T cells enriched from blood (not recorded which). The source of these receptors is a man aged 25-45 years who had recovered from COVID-19. Both conserved end residues are part of each CDR3. A D gene is named only where the DNA matches it firmly. Size is omitted from some rows. Given values are once, few, many or a class for expanded clones.

v_call: TRBV12-3/TRBV12-4; clone_size: -; j_call: TRBJ1-1; d_call: -; cdr3_aa: CASSYGWTEAFF; cdr3_nt: TGTGCCAGCAGTTACGGGTGGACTGAAGCTTTCTTT
v_call: TRBV10-2; clone_size: -; j_call: TRBJ2-2; d_call: -; cdr3_aa: CASSEGGPGELFF; cdr3_nt: TGCGCCAGCAGTGAAGGGGGTCCCGGGGAGCTGTTTTTT
v_call: TRBV27; clone_size: -; j_call: TRBJ1-2; d_call: TRBD1; cdr3_aa: CASSLRQGGGYTF; cdr3_nt: TGTGCCAGCAGTTTAAGACAGGGGGGGGGCTACACCTTC
v_call: TRBV18; clone_size: -; j_call: TRBJ2-7; d_call: TRBD1; cdr3_aa: CARGLNGQANEQYF; cdr3_nt: TGTGCCAGGGGCCTTAACGGACAGGCCAACGAGCAGTACTTC
v_call: TRBV7-6; clone_size: -; j_call: TRBJ1-5; d_call: -; cdr3_aa: CASSLATGIGQPQHF; cdr3_nt: TGTGCCAGCAGCTTAGCTACAGGAATCGGCCAGCCCCAGCATTTT
v_call: TRBV4-2; clone_size: -; j_call: TRBJ1-5; d_call: -; cdr3_aa: CASSQEETEMVNQPQHF; cdr3_nt: TGTGCCAGCAGCCAAGAAGAGACAGAGATGGTGAATCAGCCCCAGCATTTT
v_call: TRBV11-1; clone_size: -; j_call: TRBJ2-7; d_call: TRBD2; cdr3_aa: CASSPKTSGTYEQYF; cdr3_nt: TGTGCCAGCAGCCCCAAGACTAGCGGTACCTACGAGCAGTACTTC
v_call: TRBV10-3; clone_size: -; j_call: TRBJ1-2; d_call: -; cdr3_aa: CAIMGRGYGYTF; cdr3_nt: TGTGCCATCATGGGCAGGGGTTATGGCTACACCTTC
v_call: TRBV9; clone_size: -; j_call: TRBJ1-4; d_call: -; cdr3_aa: CASSGTDYDEKLFF; cdr3_nt: TGTGCCAGCAGCGGCACAGACTACGATGAAAAACTGTTTTTT
v_call: TRBV15; clone_size: -; j_call: TRBJ2-1; d_call: TRBD1; cdr3_aa: CATSRETGYDEQFF; cdr3_nt: TGTGCCACCAGCAGAGAGACAGGGTACGATGAGCAGTTCTTC
v_call: TRBV5-4; clone_size: -; j_call: TRBJ2-3; d_call: TRBD2; cdr3_aa: CASSRGDSTDTQYF; cdr3_nt: TGTGCCAGCAGCCGGGGGGATAGCACAGATACGCAGTATTTT
v_call: TRBV3-1/TRBV3-2; clone_size: once; j_call: TRBJ2-1; d_call: TRBD2; cdr3_aa: CASSPKATRGGQFF; cdr3_nt: TGTGCCAGCAGCCCCAAGGCCACACGGGGGGGTCAGTTCTTC
v_call: TRBV10-3; clone_size: -; j_call: TRBJ2-3; d_call: -; cdr3_aa: CAIKGQGSTDTQYF; cdr3_nt: TGTGCCATCAAGGGCCAGGGGAGCACAGATACGCAGTATTTT
v_call: TRBV7-2; clone_size: once; j_call: TRBJ2-7; d_call: TRBD2; cdr3_aa: CASSLKRTSGGRSYEQYF; cdr3_nt: TGTGCCAGCAGTTTGAAGAGGACTAGCGGGGGGCGCTCCTACGAGCAGTACTTC
v_call: TRBV5-4; clone_size: -; j_call: TRBJ2-7; d_call: TRBD1; cdr3_aa: CASSRTGTYEQYF; cdr3_nt: TGTGCCAGCAGCCGGACAGGGACCTACGAGCAGTACTTC
v_call: TRBV19; clone_size: -; j_call: TRBJ2-7; d_call: TRBD2; cdr3_aa: CASSTMQGTRSYEQYF; cdr3_nt: TGTGCCAGTAGTACGATGCAAGGGACTAGGTCCTACGAGCAGTACTTC
v_call: TRBV28; clone_size: -; j_call: TRBJ2-7; d_call: -; cdr3_aa: CASSDGQGGSYEQYF; cdr3_nt: TGTGCCAGCAGCGACGGTCAAGGGGGCTCCTACGAGCAGTACTTC
v_call: TRBV7-9; clone_size: -; j_call: TRBJ2-4; d_call: -; cdr3_aa: CASSFNWGGKNIQYF; cdr3_nt: TGTGCCAGCAGCTTTAATTGGGGCGGCAAAAACATTCAGTACTTC
v_call: TRBV9; clone_size: -; j_call: TRBJ2-1; d_call: TRBD1; cdr3_aa: CVSGQGQHNEQFF; cdr3_nt: TGTGTGTCGGGACAGGGGCAGCACAATGAGCAGTTCTTC
v_call: TRBV28; clone_size: -; j_call: TRBJ2-3; d_call: -; cdr3_aa: CASSLKRTDTQYF; cdr3_nt: TGTGCCAGCAGTTTAAAGAGAACAGATACGCAGTATTTT
v_call: TRBV5-5; clone_size: -; j_call: TRBJ1-1; d_call: TRBD1; cdr3_aa: CASSQGQPANTEAFF; cdr3_nt: TGTGCCAGCAGCCAGGGACAGCCCGCAAACACTGAAGCTTTCTTT
v_call: TRBV25-1; clone_size: -; j_call: TRBJ1-1; d_call: -; cdr3_aa: CASSPTNTEAFF; cdr3_nt: TGTGCCAGCAGTCCCACTAACACTGAAGCTTTCTTT
v_call: TRBV24-1; clone_size: -; j_call: TRBJ2-7; d_call: TRBD1; cdr3_aa: CATGLTGGSGEQYF; cdr3_nt: TGTGCCACCGGTTTAACAGGGGGCAGCGGCGAGCAGTACTTC
v_call: TRBV18; clone_size: -; j_call: TRBJ1-1; d_call: -; cdr3_aa: CASSPLTDEAFF; cdr3_nt: TGTGCCAGCTCACCACTCACTGATGAGGCTTTCTTT
v_call: TRBV6-6; clone_size: -; j_call: TRBJ2-7; d_call: TRBD1; cdr3_aa: CASRDRAPYEQYF; cdr3_nt: TGTGCCAGCAGAGACAGGGCCCCCTACGAGCAGTACTTC
v_call: TRBV7-2; clone_size: -; j_call: TRBJ1-3; d_call: TRBD1; cdr3_aa: CASSLPRDRGPGNTIYF; cdr3_nt: TGTGCCAGCAGCCTCCCACGTGACAGGGGGCCTGGAAACACCATATATTTT
v_call: TRBV5-6; clone_size: -; j_call: TRBJ2-2; d_call: -; cdr3_aa: CASSYRTDDTGELFF; cdr3_nt: TGTGCCAGCAGCTATCGGACAGACGACACCGGGGAGCTGTTTTTT
v_call: TRBV6-1; clone_size: -; j_call: TRBJ1-1; d_call: TRBD1; cdr3_aa: CASSEYRGNTEAFF; cdr3_nt: TGTGCCAGCAGTGAATACAGGGGGAACACTGAAGCTTTCTTT
v_call: TRBV19; clone_size: -; j_call: TRBJ1-2; d_call: -; cdr3_aa: CASSIDRQIRGYTF; cdr3_nt: TGTGCCAGTAGTATAGACCGACAGATACGCGGCTACACCTTC